This T cell receptor (beta chain) is from a study of cytomegalovirus exposure and HLA in healthy donors. As for this clone: The target antigen is unknown.

PCR primers comprised 60 Vbeta and 13 Jbeta primers. Repertoires were generated with immunoSEQ multiplex PCR, while TCRdb's copy carries only in-frame clones and drops some. The table shows around 200,000 clones, with approximately 88% occurring only once. Points from the study as a whole: A missense variant in DCLRE1C was later tied to TCR beta V- and J-gene trimming. A later analysis reportedly identified an Asian-associated ancestry cluster as carrying fewer N-insertions than the 666-donor mean. Researchers reported that a few CMV-associated chains were confirmed in vitro as CMV antigen-specific. CMV serostatus was the sole immune exposure data available.

CDR3 length: 14 amino acids. The V end was cut by 0 bases, the J end by 4 bases, with 9 bases between. Germline V CDR1 and CDR2: LGHNA, YSLEER. The rearrangement links TRBV4-3 to TRBJ1-2; possibly TRBD1 for D (6 bases). The receptor was derived from a woman aged 45-60 years in good health and CMV-seropositive. The source material was PBMCs. This chain's CDR3 is CASSQEQGSYGYTF. The DNA for the CDR3 is TGCGCCAGCAGCCAAGAACAGGGAAGCTATGGCTACACCTTC.